This T cell receptor (beta chain) derives from a study of blood T cell repertoires in COVID-19. Study-wide context: T cells, B-cell-depleted T cells, or PBMCs supplied cDNA or gDNA.

This CDR3 spans 14 amino acids. How the authors handled the data: It was from reference gene primer amplification that nucleated cell counts were estimated. Clones were sequenced by immunoSEQ multiplex PCR, and TCRdb holds only the in-frame ones, with some missing. V, J and clone size are taken as reported in that table, and D and trimming were inferred from the DNA itself. The data contain 140,000 to 150,000 clones, around 87% of them singletons. This sequence originates from an older man with acute or convalescent COVID-19. The rearrangement links TRBV12-1 to TRBJ1-6. TRBV12-1 is reported as a pseudogene. Sequencing was carried out using peripheral blood. CDR3 DNA sequence: TGTGCCAGCAGCGGGACTCAAGGTAATTCACCCCTCCACTTT. Amino acids: CASSGTQGNSPLHF.